Listed below are T cell receptor beta chains from one sample, sequenced in a study of T cells after yellow fever vaccination. TCRdb re-analysed the 5' RACE reads in MiXCR, keeping a single row per CDR3 protein. The data contain a few hundred thousand distinct CDR3 sequences, approximately 4% of them singletons. The specimen comprised PBMCs, sampled 5 days after the yellow fever booster vaccination. The receptors originated from a man between 18 and 29 years old who received the YFV17D yellow fever vaccine. Both conserved end residues are part of each CDR3. D genes are given only for firm matches. Rows may omit the clone size; those that give it use once, few, many or a size class.

NA	TRBV30	NA	TRBJ2-7	TGTGCCTGGAGGACTAGTTTTAACGAGCAGTACTTC	CAWRTSFNEQYF
many	TRBV6-6	TRBD1	TRBJ1-1	TGTGCCAGCAGCTCAGGACAGGGGACCATGAACACTGAAGCTTTCTTT	CASSSGQGTMNTEAFF
few	TRBV9	TRBD2	TRBJ2-5	TGTGCCAGCAGCGCAACGGGACTAGCGGGGTCCGGGGGGACCCAGTACTTC	CASSATGLAGSGGTQYF
NA	TRBV9	NA	TRBJ1-1	TGTGCCAGCAGCGTAGGTCCCCGGGAGGGAGCTTTCTTT	CASSVGPREGAFF
few	TRBV4-3	NA	TRBJ1-4	TGCGCCAGCAGCCAAGATTCGCAGGGAAATGAAAAACTGTTTTTT	CASSQDSQGNEKLFF
many	TRBV18	TRBD1	TRBJ2-7	TGTGCCAGCTCCCAGACCGGGACAGGGGACGAGCAGTACTTC	CASSQTGTGDEQYF
NA	TRBV4-2	NA	TRBJ1-5	TGTGCCAGCAGCCAAGAGCCTAATAGCAATCAGCCCCAGCATTTT	CASSQEPNSNQPQHF
few	TRBV20-1	NA	TRBJ1-1	TGCAGTGCTATTCCGGGACAAACGAACACTGAAGCTTTCTTT	CSAIPGQTNTEAFF
many	TRBV11-2	NA	TRBJ2-5	TGTGCCAGCAGCTTAATCGCGGTTCAAGAGACCCAGTACTTC	CASSLIAVQETQYF
NA	TRBV10-1	TRBD2	TRBJ2-3	TGCGCCAGCAGTGAGACTAGCGGGGATACAGATACGCAGTATTTT	CASSETSGDTDTQYF
few	TRBV6-2/TRBV6-3	TRBD1	TRBJ2-5	TGTGCCAGCAGACCCCACAGGGGGCGCGGGGAGACCCAGTACTTC	CASRPHRGRGETQYF
NA	TRBV7-2	TRBD1	TRBJ2-2	TGTGCCAGCAGCCCACGGACAGGGAAGAACACCGGGGAGCTGTTTTTT	CASSPRTGKNTGELFF
few	TRBV7-2	NA	TRBJ1-5	TGTGCCAGCAGCTTAGAGTGGGATCAGCCCCAGCATTTT	CASSLEWDQPQHF
NA	TRBV19	NA	TRBJ2-7	TGTGCCAGTAGCCCGCTTTCTTCCGGCTACTCCTACGAGCAGTACTTC	CASSPLSSGYSYEQYF
many	TRBV3-1	NA	TRBJ1-5	TGTGCCAGCAGCAACAGCAATGGCAGGAGGAATCAGCCCCAGCATTTT	CASSNSNGRRNQPQHF
NA	TRBV19	NA	TRBJ1-2	TGTGCCAGTATCGACCAGGGTACACGGCATGGCTACACCTTC	CASIDQGTRHGYTF
NA	TRBV25-1	NA	TRBJ1-1	TGTGCCAGCAGTGAAGTGGGCCAGCCGAACACTGAAGCTTTCTTT	CASSEVGQPNTEAFF
NA	TRBV27	TRBD2	TRBJ2-7	TGTGCCAGCAGTTTATCTAGCGGGAGGCACGAGCAGTACTTC	CASSLSSGRHEQYF
few	TRBV3-1	TRBD2	TRBJ2-1	TGTGCCAGCAGCTTAGGGACTAGTCACTACAATGAGCAGTTCTTC	CASSLGTSHYNEQFF
many	TRBV7-8	NA	TRBJ2-3	TGTGCCAGCAGCTTAAGTGGGGGTCTAGGCACGCAGTATTTT	CASSLSGGLGTQYF
few	TRBV5-1	NA	TRBJ1-2	TGCGCCAGCAGCTTGGACGGGGGCAACTATGGCTACACCTTC	CASSLDGGNYGYTF
many	TRBV5-1	NA	TRBJ2-3	TGCGCCAGCAGCTTGGGGAGCGCGGATACGCAGTATTTT	CASSLGSADTQYF
NA	TRBV5-1	NA	TRBJ1-1	TGCGCCAGCAGCTTTGTAAGCCCGGGGGGCACTGAAGCTTTCTTT	CASSFVSPGGTEAFF
NA	TRBV7-2	TRBD1	TRBJ2-1	TGTGCCAGCAGCTTAGCGTTTAGAGGGGGCGATGAGCAGTTCTTC	CASSLAFRGGDEQFF
few	TRBV15	TRBD1	TRBJ2-3	TGTGCCACCAGCAGTGCAGGGGGCTGGAAAGATACGCAGTATTTT	CATSSAGGWKDTQYF
few	TRBV4-1	NA	TRBJ1-4	TGCGCCAGCAGCCATGCAGAGAAAACTAATGAAAAACTGTTTTTT	CASSHAEKTNEKLFF
NA	TRBV7-9	NA	TRBJ2-6	TGTGCCAGCAGCTGGCTGGGCTCTGGGGCCAACGTCCTGACTTTC	CASSWLGSGANVLTF
many	TRBV6-2/TRBV6-3	NA	TRBJ1-2	TGTGCCAGCGAAGATTTTGGCTATGGCTACACCTTC	CASEDFGYGYTF
few	TRBV29-1	NA	TRBJ1-2	TGCAGCGTTGAGGACGGGAACTATGGCTACACCTTC	CSVEDGNYGYTF
many	TRBV5-1	NA	TRBJ1-6	TGCGCCAGCAGCTTACGCCAGGGCGGTAATTCACCCCTCCACTTT	CASSLRQGGNSPLHF
NA	TRBV12-3/TRBV12-4	NA	TRBJ2-6	TGTGCCAGCAGTGCGGGGATGGCAGCTGGGGCCAACGTCCTGACTTTC	CASSAGMAAGANVLTF
NA	TRBV6-1	TRBD2	TRBJ2-3	TGTGCCAGCAGTATCCGGACTAGCGGGGTTGGCACAGATACGCAGTATTTT	CASSIRTSGVGTDTQYF
many	TRBV2	TRBD2	TRBJ2-1	TGTGCCAGTAGCGGGGGGACCTACAATGAGCAGTTCTTC	CASSGGTYNEQFF
few	TRBV6-6	TRBD2	TRBJ2-2	TGTGCCAGCAGTGGGACTAGCACAGGGAACACCGGGGAGCTGTTTTTT	CASSGTSTGNTGELFF
NA	TRBV3-1	NA	TRBJ2-3	TGTGCCAGCAGCCAAGTGGTTAGCACAGATACGCAGTATTTT	CASSQVVSTDTQYF
few	TRBV27	NA	TRBJ2-3	TGTGCCAGCAGTGACCCTCGGGGCACAGATACGCAGTATTTT	CASSDPRGTDTQYF
many	TRBV25-1	TRBD1	TRBJ1-6	TGTGCCGCCAGGGGGATGCCTGGCTCACCCCTCCACTTT	CAARGMPGSPLHF
few	TRBV20-1	NA	TRBJ1-3	TGCAGTGCTAGAGATGGCCCGCGCGGGCGCACCATATATTTT	CSARDGPRGRTIYF
many	TRBV7-2	TRBD2	TRBJ2-3	TGTGCCAGCAGCTTTGGCGGGGGGGCCGTTACGCAGTATTTT	CASSFGGGAVTQYF
few	TRBV30	NA	TRBJ1-1	TGTGCCTGGACGGCGGTTGGGGGATGGAGTGAAGCTTTCTTT	CAWTAVGGWSEAFF
NA	TRBV20-1	TRBD1	TRBJ2-5	TGCAGTGCTAGACCAGGGGGCTGGGAGACCCAGTACTTC	CSARPGGWETQYF
few	TRBV7-2	NA	TRBJ2-7	TGTGCCAGCAGCTTAGGCGAGAGATCTCATGACTTC	CASSLGERSHDF
many	TRBV5-6	NA	TRBJ1-1	TGTGCCAGCAGCCTTTACAGGGCTACTGAAGCTTTCTTT	CASSLYRATEAFF
NA	TRBV6-5	NA	TRBJ2-3	TGTGCCAGCAGTTTTCAGGCGACAGATACGCAGTATTTT	CASSFQATDTQYF
few	TRBV18	NA	TRBJ1-3	TGTGCCAGCTCACCCGTGCAGGTTGGAAACACCATATATTTT	CASSPVQVGNTIYF
few	TRBV12-3/TRBV12-4	NA	TRBJ2-5	TGTGCCAGCAGTCCGGCGACTACCCAAGAGACCCAGTACTTC	CASSPATTQETQYF
NA	TRBV7-2	NA	TRBJ2-1	TGTGCCAGCAGCCCCTGGTCTTACAATGAGCAGTTCTTC	CASSPWSYNEQFF
few	TRBV6-6	NA	TRBJ1-2	TGTGCCAGCAGTTACTCAAGGGGGGCGGGTGGCTACACCTTC	CASSYSRGAGGYTF